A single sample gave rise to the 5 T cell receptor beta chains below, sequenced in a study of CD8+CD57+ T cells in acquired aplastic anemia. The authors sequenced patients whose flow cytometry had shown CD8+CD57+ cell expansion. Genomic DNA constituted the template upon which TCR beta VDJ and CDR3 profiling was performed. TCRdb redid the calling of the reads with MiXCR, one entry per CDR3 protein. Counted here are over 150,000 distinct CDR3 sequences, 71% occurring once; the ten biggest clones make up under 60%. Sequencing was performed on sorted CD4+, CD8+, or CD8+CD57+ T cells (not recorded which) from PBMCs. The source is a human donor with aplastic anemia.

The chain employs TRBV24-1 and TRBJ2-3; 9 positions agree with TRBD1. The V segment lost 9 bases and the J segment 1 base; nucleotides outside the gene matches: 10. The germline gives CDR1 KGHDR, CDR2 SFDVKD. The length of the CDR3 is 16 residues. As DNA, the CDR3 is TGTGCCACCGGGGAAACAGGGGGCCCCGGCACAGATACGCAGTATTTT. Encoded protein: CATGETGGPGTDTQYF.

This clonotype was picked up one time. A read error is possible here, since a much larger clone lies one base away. CDR3 DNA sequence: TGTGCCAGCATAGGGACAGGGGACACAGATACGCAGTATTTT. Encoded protein: CASIGTGDTDTQYF. This sequence joins TRBV6-4 and TRBJ2-3, with 10 bases matching TRBD1. V was clipped by 7 bases and J by 2 bases; unmatched bases: 3. Per the germline V gene, CDR1 is MRHNA and CDR2 is SNTAGT. The CDR3 spans 14 residues.

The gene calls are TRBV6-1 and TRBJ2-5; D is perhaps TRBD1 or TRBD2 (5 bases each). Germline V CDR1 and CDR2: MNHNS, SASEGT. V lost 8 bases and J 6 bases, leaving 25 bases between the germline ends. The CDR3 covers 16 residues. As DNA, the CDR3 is TGTGCCAGCCTAAAGGTGGGCCCCACCGGGACGCAGACCCAGTACTTC. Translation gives CASLKVGPTGTQTQYF.

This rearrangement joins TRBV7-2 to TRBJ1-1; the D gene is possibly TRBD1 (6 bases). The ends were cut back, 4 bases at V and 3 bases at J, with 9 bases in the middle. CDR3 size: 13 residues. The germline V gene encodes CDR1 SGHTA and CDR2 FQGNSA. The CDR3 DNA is TGTGCCAGCAGCTACGGACAGTACACTGAAGCTTTCTTT. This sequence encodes CASSYGQYTEAFF.

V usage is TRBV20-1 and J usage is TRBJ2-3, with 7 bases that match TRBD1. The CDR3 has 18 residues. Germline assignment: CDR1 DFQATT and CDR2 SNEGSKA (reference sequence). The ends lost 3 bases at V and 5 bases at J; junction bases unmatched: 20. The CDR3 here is CSARGPYDTGDREDTQYF. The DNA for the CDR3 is TGCAGTGCTAGGGGCCCATACGACACCGGGGACAGAGAAGATACGCAGTATTTT.